This T cell receptor (beta chain) was documented in a study of blood T cell repertoires in COVID-19. In the study overall: Acute and convalescent COVID-19 samples came from the United States, Italy and Spain. The cDNA or gDNA used as material had been derived from T cells, B-cell-depleted T cells, or PBMCs.

This table comes from immunoSEQ multiplex PCR, and its TCRdb copy is limited to in-frame clones, with some not included. The profile shows fewer than 250,000 clones, approximately 83% of them singletons. V was clipped by 4 bases and J by 4 bases; unmatched bases: 3. CDR3 size: 12 residues. Germline V gene data show CDR1 as SQVTM and CDR2 as ANQGSEA. This clone was picked up one time. This clonotype originated in a human donor in a cohort sampled during active COVID-19. The chain has TRBV29-1 and TRBJ1-2; 7 bases are shared with TRBD1. The sample comprised peripheral blood. The CDR3 DNA reads as TGCAGCGTTGGAGGGGGCGGCTATGGCTACACCTTC. Protein sequence: CSVGGGGYGYTF.